The clone carrying this T cell receptor (beta chain) turned up a few times. Its antigen remains unidentified. The CDR3 consists of 12 residues. The germline CDR1 and CDR2 sequences are DFQATT and SNEGSKA (reference sequence). Trimming took 2 bases from V and 4 from J, leaving 6 bases between them. This sample was included in a study of T-cell reconstitution after alpha-beta-depleted transplantation in children. Molecular barcoding with unique molecular identifiers was used for the TCRbeta library. TCRdb reprocessed the PCR reads via MiXCR and lists one record per CDR3 protein. Among about 830,000 distinct CDR3 sequences listed, around 15% were seen once. Broader study findings: One year after transplant, T-cell counts and diversity came mostly from newly produced T cells. Certain patients had high TCRbeta diversity at day 60, and it came from recipient T cells and thymic progenitors that survived. Reportedly, only several hundred clones from non-depleted graft cells drove alpha-beta T-cell counts at about two months.

The sequence derives from a male patient younger than 18 who had a stem cell transplant for acute lymphoblastic leukemia, so the T cells may come from the graft donor. The J gene is TRBJ1-5, the V gene TRBV20-1, with unresolved D. The sample was PBMCs, mostly from graft donor cells, taken 360 days after TCRalphabeta/CD19-depleted stem cell transplant. The DNA of the CDR3 is TGCAGTGCTAGATCGGGGAATCAGCCCCAGCATTTT. Protein sequence: CSARSGNQPQHF.